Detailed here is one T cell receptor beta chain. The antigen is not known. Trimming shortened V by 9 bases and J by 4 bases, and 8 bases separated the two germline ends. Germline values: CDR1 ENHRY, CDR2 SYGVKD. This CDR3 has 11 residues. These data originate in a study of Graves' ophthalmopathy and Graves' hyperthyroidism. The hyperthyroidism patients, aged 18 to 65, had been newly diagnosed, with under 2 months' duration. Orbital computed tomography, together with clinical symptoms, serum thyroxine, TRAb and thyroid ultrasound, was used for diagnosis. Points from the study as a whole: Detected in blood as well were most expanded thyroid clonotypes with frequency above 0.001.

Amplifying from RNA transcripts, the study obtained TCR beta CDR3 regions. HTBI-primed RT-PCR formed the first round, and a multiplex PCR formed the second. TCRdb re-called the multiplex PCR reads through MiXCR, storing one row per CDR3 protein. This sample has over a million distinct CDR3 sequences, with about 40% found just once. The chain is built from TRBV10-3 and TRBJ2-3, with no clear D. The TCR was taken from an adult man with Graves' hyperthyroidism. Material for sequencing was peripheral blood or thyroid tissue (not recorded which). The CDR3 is CAISIADTQYF. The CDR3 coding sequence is TGTGCCATATCTATCGCAGATACGCAGTATTTT.